This TCR beta chain was obtained from a study of blood T cells in healthy people across ages. In germline, CDR1 is SQVTM, CDR2 ANQGSEA. With 6 bases clipped from V and 1 base from J, the junction kept 5 bases outside the gene matches. This CDR3 has 13 residues. Primers used in a second PCR of about 6 to 11 cycles were a sample-barcoded 5' primer and a J-beta primer mix. TCRdb re-analysed the 5' RACE reads in MiXCR, keeping a single row per CDR3 protein. The profile shows around 1.5 million distinct CDR3 sequences, almost 60% of them singletons. The genes are TRBV29-1 and TRBJ1-1; 7 bases agree with TRBD1. The sample was blood. The receptor was isolated from a man aged 18 to 29 in good health. This chain's CDR3 is CSVFGTENTEAFF. CDR3 DNA: TGCAGCGTCTTCGGGACAGAGAACACTGAAGCTTTCTTT.